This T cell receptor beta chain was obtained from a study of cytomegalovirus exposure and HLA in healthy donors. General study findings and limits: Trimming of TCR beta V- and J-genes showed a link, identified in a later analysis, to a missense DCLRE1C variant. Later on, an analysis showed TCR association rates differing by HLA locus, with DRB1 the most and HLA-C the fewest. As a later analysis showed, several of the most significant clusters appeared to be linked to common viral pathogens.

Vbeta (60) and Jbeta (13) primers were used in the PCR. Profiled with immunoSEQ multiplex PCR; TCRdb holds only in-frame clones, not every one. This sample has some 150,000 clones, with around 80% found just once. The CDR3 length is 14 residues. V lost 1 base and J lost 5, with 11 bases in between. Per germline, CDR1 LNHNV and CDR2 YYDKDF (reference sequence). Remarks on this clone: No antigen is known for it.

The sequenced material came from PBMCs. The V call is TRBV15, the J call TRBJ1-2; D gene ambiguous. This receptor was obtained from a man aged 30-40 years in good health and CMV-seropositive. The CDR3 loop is CATSRGHRQYGYTF. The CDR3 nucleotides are TGTGCCACCAGCAGAGGACATAGGCAGTATGGCTACACCTTC.